These 5 T cell receptor beta chains originate from one sample sequenced in a study of metastatic and nonmetastatic thyroid tumors (dated by TCRdb to about 2020). No treatment had been received by any patient before thyroid surgery. Library creation used PCR. TCRdb records Illumina HiSeq 4000 as the sequencer. The raw public data were reprocessed by TCRdb itself: fastp quality trimming at Q25, MiXCR clonotype calling, in-frame beta chains only. Present in this sample are 35,000 to 50,000 clones, roughly 4% of which were seen just once. The top ten hold about 9.8% of the sample. The sequenced material came from blood. The source is a female donor with papillary thyroid cancer or a benign thyroid nodule (not recorded which). Some clones in this sample may be carry-over from other donors' samples.

This clone was detected ten times or more. This may be a read error, as it is one base from a much larger clone. A read error is likely, as this CDR3 ends without the conserved phenylalanine or tryptophan. The DNA for the CDR3 is TGTGCCAGCAGCTTTGACAGCAATCAGCCCCAGCATCTT. Its translation is CASSFDSNQPQHL. The chain recombines TRBV7-2 with TRBJ1-5; no clear D gene. CDR1 is SGHTA and CDR2 is FQGNSA in the germline V gene. CDR3 length equals 13 residues. V was cut by 3 bases and J by 1 base, with 4 bases left in between.

V and J are TRBV27 and TRBJ2-7; TRBD2 aligns across 9 bases. With 6 bases clipped from V and 2 bases from J, the junction kept 8 bases outside the gene matches. CDR3 length equals 15 residues. Germline lookup yields CDR1 MNHEY and CDR2 SMNVEV (reference sequence). The CDR3 DNA reads as TGTGCCAGCAGCATCCTAGCGGGGTCAACCTACGAGCAGTACTTC. Protein: CASSILAGSTYEQYF.

The V call is TRBV6-2 or TRBV6-3, the J call TRBJ2-1, with 8 bases identical to TRBD2. The germline CDR1 and CDR2 sequences are MNHEY and SVGEGT. With V trimmed by 7 bases and J by 10 bases, 15 bases remained unmatched. The CDR3 is made up of 15 amino acids. CDR3 protein: CASNDGTSGSKEQFF. CDR3 bases: TGTGCCAGCAACGACGGAACTAGCGGTTCCAAGGAGCAGTTCTTC.

The table lists this clone with many counts. The gene calls are TRBV7-2 and TRBJ1-1; D not certain. V was clipped by 1 base and J by 0 bases, with 3 bases between them. CDR3 size: 13 residues. CDR1 and CDR2 from the germline V gene are SGHTA and FQGNSA. The DNA for the CDR3 is TGTGCCAGCAGCTTAGAAATGAACACTGAAGCTTTCTTT. Its translation: CASSLEMNTEAFF.

This clone has at least ten counts. The chain has TRBV28 and TRBJ1-3, with D uncertain. Germline loops: CDR1 MDHEN, CDR2 SYDVKM. This CDR3 is built from 16 residues. Trimming took off 3 bases at V and 0 bases at J, with 12 bases between the two ends. DNA of the CDR3: TGTGCCAGCAGTTTTGTCCGGCCTCCCTCTGGAAACACCATATATTTT. Residues: CASSFVRPPSGNTIYF.